This T cell receptor beta chain was sequenced during a study of blood T cell repertoires in COVID-19. Background on the study: The study drew acute and convalescent COVID-19 samples from the United States, Italy and Spain. PBMCs, B-cell-depleted T cells, or T cells were the source of the cDNA or gDNA that made up the material.

Using immunoSEQ multiplex PCR, the repertoire was profiled, and TCRdb retains in-frame clones only, with some absent. The sample shows approximately 200,000 clones, around 84% of them seen only once. The CDR3 is 15 residues long. Trimming removed 7 bases at V and 5 bases at J, with 20 bases between. CDR1 and CDR2 (germline): MNHEY, SVGAGI. Participants reported their clinical history, and cohort assignment relied on those reports. The sequenced material came from PBMCs or T cells enriched from blood (not recorded which). V usage is TRBV6-5 and J usage is TRBJ1-2, with unresolved D. The sequence was collected from a woman aged 35 to 49 with acute COVID-19. CDR3 residues: CASKVLTGRDYGYTF. In DNA, the CDR3 is TGTGCCAGCAAGGTTCTCACGGGTCGAGATTATGGCTACACCTTC.